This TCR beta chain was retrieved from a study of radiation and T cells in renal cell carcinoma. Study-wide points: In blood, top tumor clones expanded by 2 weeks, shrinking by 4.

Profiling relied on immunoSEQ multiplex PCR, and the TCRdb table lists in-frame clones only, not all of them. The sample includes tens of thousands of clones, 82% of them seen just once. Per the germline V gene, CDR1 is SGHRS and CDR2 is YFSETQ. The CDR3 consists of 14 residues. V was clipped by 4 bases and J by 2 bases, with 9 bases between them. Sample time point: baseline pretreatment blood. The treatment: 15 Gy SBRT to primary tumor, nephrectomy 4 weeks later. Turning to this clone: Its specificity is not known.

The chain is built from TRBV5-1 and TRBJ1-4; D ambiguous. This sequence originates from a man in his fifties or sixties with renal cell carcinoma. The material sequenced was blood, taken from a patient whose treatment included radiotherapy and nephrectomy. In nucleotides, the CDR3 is TGCGCCAGCAGCACCGGACGGACTAATGAAAAACTGTTTTTT. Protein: CASSTGRTNEKLFF.